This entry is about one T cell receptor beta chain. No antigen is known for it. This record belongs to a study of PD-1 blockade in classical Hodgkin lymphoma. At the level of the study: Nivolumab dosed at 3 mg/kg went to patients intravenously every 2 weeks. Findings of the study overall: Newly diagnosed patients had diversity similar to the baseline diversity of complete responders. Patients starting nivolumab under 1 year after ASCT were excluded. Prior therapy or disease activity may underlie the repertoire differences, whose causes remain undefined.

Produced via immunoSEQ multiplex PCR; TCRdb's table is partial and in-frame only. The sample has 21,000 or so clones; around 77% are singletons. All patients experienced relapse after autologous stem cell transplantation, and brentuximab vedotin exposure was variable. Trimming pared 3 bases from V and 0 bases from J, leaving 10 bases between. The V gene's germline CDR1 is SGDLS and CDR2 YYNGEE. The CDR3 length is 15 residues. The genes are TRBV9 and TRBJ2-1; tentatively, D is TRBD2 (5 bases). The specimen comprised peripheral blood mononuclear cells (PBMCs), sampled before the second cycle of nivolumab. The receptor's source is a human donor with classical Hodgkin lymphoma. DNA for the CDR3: TGTGCCAGCAGCGGAAGCGGAAGCTCCTACAATGAGCAGTTCTTC. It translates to CASSGSGSSYNEQFF.